Shown below are 28 T cell receptor beta chains from a single sample sequenced in a study of shared clonotypes between healthy human individuals. Assay: immunoSEQ multiplex PCR; the TCRdb copy retains only in-frame clones and omits some. The data hold over a million clones, with more than 65% observed a single time. Sequencing was performed on memory CD4+ T cells sorted from blood. Subset here: CD45RA-negative fraction. The receptors come from a man between 18 and 29 years old in good health.

This clone came up many times. The V call is TRBV7-9, the J call TRBJ2-7, with TRBD2 matching 9 bases. Germline loops: CDR1 SEHNR, CDR2 FQNEAQ (reference sequence). The ends lost 5 bases at V and 5 bases at J; junction bases unmatched: 4. CDR3 length: 13 residues. In nucleotides, the CDR3 is TGTGCCAGCAGCATCAGGACTAGCGACGAGCAGTACTTC. Translation gives CASSIRTSDEQYF.

The chain combines TRBV6-5 with TRBJ1-3, with 9 bases identical to TRBD1. Germline values: CDR1 MNHEY, CDR2 SVGAGI. The CDR3 sequence is 14 residues long. The J segment lost 8 bases and the V segment lost 4 bases, leaving 6 bases of the junction unmatched. In nucleotides, the CDR3 is TGTGCCAGCAGTTCCCCGGGACAGGGCGACACCATATATTTT. Amino acid sequence: CASSSPGQGDTIYF.

The chain employs TRBV5-1 and TRBJ1-1, with D perhaps TRBD1 (6 bases). CDR3 length: 15 residues. The germline V gene has CDR1 SGHRS and CDR2 YFSETQ. V lost 7 bases and J lost 1, with 17 bases in between. CDR3 amino acids: CASLQGLGSNTEAFF. As DNA, the CDR3 is TGCGCCAGCCTTCAGGGGTTAGGCTCGAACACTGAAGCTTTCTTT.

The count of this clone is one. This chain uses TRBV6-8 with TRBJ2-7, with TRBD2 matching 13 bases. Germline-derived CDR1 and CDR2 are MNHGY and SAAAGT. J lost 0 bases, V lost 4 bases, and 6 bases had no gene match. This CDR3 comprises 17 residues. CDR3 protein: CASSSGTSGDSSYEQYF. The CDR3 DNA reads TGTGCCAGCAGTTCCGGGACTAGCGGGGATAGCTCCTACGAGCAGTACTTC.

V gene TRBV5-1 combines with J gene TRBJ1-3; 8 bases fit TRBD1. Looked up from germline, CDR1 is SGHRS and CDR2 is YFSETQ. The length of the CDR3 is 16 residues. The trim removed 0 bases at V and 4 bases at J, leaving 6 bases unmatched. DNA of the CDR3: TGCGCCAGCAGCTTGGCCCCCCGACAGGGGGGAAACACCATATATTTT. It codes for CASSLAPRQGGNTIYF.

The V gene is TRBV4-2, the J gene TRBJ1-5; 9 bases line up with TRBD1. J was trimmed by 9 bases and V by 5 bases; bases with no gene match: 8. The CDR3 has 14 amino acids. The germline CDR1 and CDR2 sequences are LGHNA and YNFKEQ. CDR3 nucleotide sequence: TGTGCCAGCAGCTTGTTGACAGGGGGAATGCCCCAGCATTTT. Its translation: CASSLLTGGMPQHF.

The rearrangement joins TRBV6-1 to TRBJ1-2; D unresolved. The V end lost 7 bases, the J end lost 8 bases, and 8 bases lay between the germline ends. This CDR3 region has 10 residues. Per the germline V gene, CDR1 is MNHNS and CDR2 is SASEGT. The CDR3 is CASIGGGYTF. CDR3 DNA: TGTGCCAGCATAGGAGGGGGCTACACCTTC.

The rearrangement uses TRBV5-1 and TRBJ2-6; either TRBD1 or TRBD2 may fit D (6 bases each). The germline V gene has CDR1 SGHRS and CDR2 YFSETQ. The CDR3 runs to 16 residues. The V and J ends lost 0 bases and 0 bases respectively, with 7 bases between them. For the CDR3, the DNA is TGCGCCAGCAGCTTGGAGGGGGGCTCTGGGGCCAACGTCCTGACTTTC. Its protein product is CASSLEGGSGANVLTF. Filled out from reference TRBV5-1 and TRBJ2-6, the complete variable domain reads KAGVTQTPRYLIKTRGQQVTLSCSPISGHRSVSWYQQTPGQGLQFLFEYFSETQRNKGNFPGRFSGRQFSNSRSEMNVSTLELGDSALYLCASSLEGGSGANVLTFGAGSRLTVL.

The chain joins TRBV7-9 to TRBJ2-7; D possibly corresponds to TRBD2 (6 bases). Germline V gives CDR1 SEHNR, CDR2 FQNEAQ (reference sequence). The CDR3 extends over 12 amino acids. Trimming shortened V by 3 bases and J by 12 bases, and 15 bases separated the two germline ends. CDR3 DNA: TGTGCCAGCAGCTTGGGGGGAGGTAGTCCGTACTTC. Its protein product is CASSLGGGSPYF. Full variable domain (missing parts from reference TRBV7-9 and TRBJ2-7): DTGVSQNPRHKITKRGQNVTFRCDPISEHNRLYWYRQTLGQGPEFLTYFQNEAQLEKSRLLSDRFSAERPKGSFSTLEIQRTEQGDSAMYLCASSLGGGSPYFGPGTRLTVT.

J is TRBJ2-7 and V is TRBV5-1, with 10 bases lining up with TRBD2. This CDR3 has 15 residues. Trimming at V came to 1 base and at J to 4 bases, leaving 5 bases not matched to a gene. Germline V lookup: CDR1 SGHRS, CDR2 YFSETQ. CDR3 in amino acids: CASSLQAGGPYEQYF. In DNA form, the CDR3 reads TGCGCCAGCAGCTTGCAAGCGGGAGGGCCTTACGAGCAGTACTTC.

The rearrangement joins TRBV5-1 to TRBJ2-3; a weak D match, TRBD2 (5 bases). This CDR3 has 15 residues. Trimming shortened V by 0 bases and J by 6 bases, and 14 bases separated the two germline ends. Germline lookup yields CDR1 SGHRS and CDR2 YFSETQ. CDR3 in DNA: TGCGCCAGCAGCTTGGATAGCGTGGGCGGGGATACGCAGTATTTT. This codes for CASSLDSVGGDTQYF.

Points on this clone: The same CDR3 arises from other DNA sequences in this sample as well. The chain is built from TRBV7-2 and TRBJ2-7; 11 bases match TRBD2. The CDR3 contains 14 residues. The junction had 1 base not matched to a gene; V was cut back by 3 bases and J by 3 bases. Germline-derived CDR1 and CDR2 are SGHTA and FQGNSA. The CDR3 DNA reads as TGTGCCAGCAGCTTTGGGACTAGCGGCTACGAGCAGTACTTC. Its protein is CASSFGTSGYEQYF. The full variable domain, its missing parts supplied by reference TRBV7-2 and TRBJ2-7, is GAGVSQSPSNKVTEKGKDVELRCDPISGHTALYWYRQSLGQGLEFLIYFQGNSAPDKSGLPSDRFSAERTGGSVSTLTIQRTQQEDSAVYLCASSFGTSGYEQYFGPGTRLTVT.

This clone is a singleton in its sample. The gene calls are TRBV30 and TRBJ2-7; either TRBD1 or TRBD2 may fit D (5 bases each). V lost 0 bases to trimming and J lost 6 bases, with 15 bases between them. This CDR3 has 14 residues. The germline V gene encodes CDR1 GTSNPN and CDR2 SVGIG (reference sequence). The CDR3 bases are TGTGCCTGGAGTGTTGGGACCCAGCTGGCCGAGCAGTACTTC. Its protein product is CAWSVGTQLAEQYF.

The rearrangement joins TRBV5-4 to TRBJ2-3; 8 nucleotides agree with TRBD2. This CDR3 is built from 16 residues. Trimming cost V 3 bases and J 0 bases; bases outside gene matches: 6. Germline CDR1 SGHNT, CDR2 YYREEE (reference sequence). The chain's CDR3 is CASSSSSGRSTDTQYF. For the CDR3, the DNA is TGTGCCAGCAGCTCCTCCAGCGGGAGAAGCACAGATACGCAGTATTTT.

The gene calls are TRBV6-1 and TRBJ2-7; D is uncertain. Trimming cost V 4 bases and J 7 bases, with 23 bases left between them. CDR3 length: 16 residues. Germline V gives CDR1 MNHNS, CDR2 SASEGT. The CDR3 protein is CASSARADRLLGEQYF. CDR3 sequence (DNA): TGTGCCAGCAGTGCCCGAGCCGACCGGCTTCTGGGGGAGCAGTACTTC.

The sample holds one count of this clone. The gene calls are TRBV5-5 and TRBJ1-1, with TRBD1 matching over 9 bases. Trimming removed 0 bases from V and 2 bases from J; junction bases left unmatched: 2. The length of the CDR3 is 15 residues. The germline gives CDR1 SGHKS, CDR2 YYEKEE (reference sequence). The CDR3 reads CASSLGQGVNTEAFF. Here the CDR3 DNA reads TGTGCCAGCAGCTTGGGACAGGGGGTCAACACTGAAGCTTTCTTT. The full variable domain, completed using reference TRBV5-5 and TRBJ1-1, is DAGVTQSPTHLIKTRGQQVTLRCSPISGHKSVSWYQQVLGQGPQFIFQYYEKEERGRGNFPDRFSARQFPNYSSELNVNALLLGDSALYLCASSLGQGVNTEAFFGQGTRLTVV.

V is TRBV14 and J is TRBJ1-1; TRBD1 is a possible D gene (5 bases). Germline CDR1 and CDR2: SGHDN and FVKESK. The CDR3 has 14 residues. The V gene lost 4 bases and the J gene lost 4 bases, with 13 bases spanning the gap. In nucleotides, the CDR3 is TGTGCCAGCAGCCCAAGAGGGGCGGTCACTGAAGCTTTCTTT. Its protein product is CASSPRGAVTEAFF. Combining the CDR3 with reference TRBV14 and TRBJ1-1 gives the whole variable domain EAGVTQFPSHSVIEKGQTVTLRCDPISGHDNLYWYRRVMGKEIKFLLHFVKESKQDESGMPNNRFLAERTGGTYSTLKVQPAELEDSGVYFCASSPRGAVTEAFFGQGTRLTVV.

Comments on this clone: Other DNA sequences in the same sample also yield this CDR3. The rearrangement uses TRBV6-6 and TRBJ1-4; D uncertain. Germline V CDR1 and CDR2: MNHNY, SVGAGI (reference sequence). V was trimmed by 3 bases and J by 8 bases, leaving 7 bases between them. The CDR3 has 12 residues. The CDR3: CASSYGGEKLFF. CDR3 DNA sequence: TGTGCCAGCAGTTATGGAGGGGAAAAACTGTTTTTT.

Note on this clone: The junction and the germline gene differ at one end; a read error may be behind it. The chain links TRBV7-7 to TRBJ2-3; no firm D call. This CDR3 is 15 amino acids long. Per the germline V gene, CDR1 is SSHAT and CDR2 is FNYEAQ (reference sequence). CDR3 region: CASSPQVTSTDTQYF. The DNA for the CDR3 is TGTGCTAGCAGCCCCCAAGTGACGAGCACAGATACGCAGTATTTT.

This clone has just one count. The V gene is TRBV4-1, the J gene TRBJ1-5; D ambiguous. CDR3 length equals 16 residues. Trimming removed 1 base from V and 7 bases from J, with 17 bases in between. From germline, CDR1 is MGHRA and CDR2 YSYEKL. The CDR3 region has the DNA TGCGCCAGCAGCCAAGGTTCAGGCAGATTCGGGCAGCCCCAGCATTTT. Translation gives CASSQGSGRFGQPQHF.

The genes are TRBV4-3 and TRBJ2-3; TRBD2 agrees at 10 bases. This CDR3 region has 18 residues. The V gene end was trimmed by 0 bases and the J gene end by 5 bases; junction bases not matched to a gene: 11. The germline V gene has CDR1 LGHNA and CDR2 YSLEER. The CDR3 DNA reads as TGCGCCAGCAGCCAAGATCGGGCTAGCGGGAGTGGGGGAGATACGCAGTATTTT. This encodes CASSQDRASGSGGDTQYF.

V and J are TRBV11-2 and TRBJ2-7; D might be TRBD1 (5 bases). The V end lost 3 bases, the J end lost 4 bases, and 10 bases lay between the germline ends. CDR3 size: 13 residues. Germline CDR1 is SGHAT and CDR2 is FQNNGV. CDR3 DNA sequence: TGTGCCAGCAGCTTGGGGCCCGAGTACGAGCAGTACTTC. This codes for CASSLGPEYEQYF.

This chain joins TRBV5-6 and TRBJ1-1; D ambiguous. V lost 4 bases and J 1 base, leaving 14 bases between the germline ends. The CDR3 loop spans 15 amino acids. CDR1 is SGHDT, CDR2 YYEEEE, per germline. The CDR3 DNA reads as TGTGCCAGCAGCCCCGTGGATGATAAGAACACTGAAGCTTTCTTT. It encodes CASSPVDDKNTEAFF.

V gene TRBV6-5 combines with J gene TRBJ1-3; D gene unclear. V was pared by 6 bases and J by 4 bases, with 13 bases between. CDR1 is MNHEY, CDR2 SVGAGI, per germline. The CDR3 runs to 14 residues. CDR3 sequence (DNA): TGTGCCAGCAGAACGCATACAGAGGGAAACACCATATATTTT. Protein product: CASRTHTEGNTIYF.

The rearrangement joins TRBV4-3 to TRBJ2-7; 7 bases are a match to TRBD1. This CDR3 has 17 residues. V lost 1 base and J lost 3; bases outside the gene matches: 12. Germline V lookup: CDR1 LGHNA, CDR2 YSLEER. In DNA, the CDR3 is TGCGCCAGCAGCCAAGTTGAGGGTGGTAACAGGGGCTACGAGCAGTACTTC. As protein: CASSQVEGGNRGYEQYF.

V is TRBV4-1 and J is TRBJ2-7; possible D gene TRBD1, 5 bases. Deletions cut 5 bases from V and 6 bases from J, with 8 bases between. The CDR3 covers 11 residues. CDR1 is MGHRA and CDR2 is YSYEKL in the germline V gene. This chain's CDR3 is CASSTRGEQYF. CDR3 bases: TGCGCCAGCAGCACAAGGGGCGAGCAGTACTTC.

The table lists this clone with a few counts. The J gene is TRBJ1-2, the V gene TRBV7-9; D unclear. The germline V gene has CDR1 SEHNR and CDR2 FQNEAQ (reference sequence). This CDR3 region has 13 residues. Trimming shortened V by 2 bases and J by 8 bases, and 12 bases separated the two germline ends. CDR3 protein: CASSLFPEEGYTF. As DNA, the CDR3 is TGTGCCAGCAGCTTATTTCCCGAGGAAGGCTACACCTTC.

This clone has a count of ten or more. The sample carries other DNA sequences with the same CDR3. The rearrangement joins TRBV4-3 to TRBJ2-3; TRBD2 matches at 9 bases. CDR3 length: 17 amino acids. Germline V gene data show CDR1 as LGHNA and CDR2 as YSLEER. J was trimmed by 3 bases and V by 4 bases; bases with no gene match: 11. The CDR3 spells CASSRGVREGRTDTQYF. CDR3 nucleotides: TGCGCCAGCAGCCGGGGGGTGCGGGAGGGCCGGACAGATACGCAGTATTTT.